The sequence of this TCR beta chain was determined in a study of vaccination effects on CD4 cells after COVID-19 (dated by TCRdb to 2022 to 2024). About the full investigation: Across the study, the median time from the second dose to post-vaccine sampling was 72 days (range 14 to 241). Cultures from other donors in the study were sequenced using the Oncomine TCR Beta short-read assay on an Illumina iSeq 100. A total of over nine COVID-19 convalescent patients and several SARS-CoV-2-naive healthy vaccine recipients were included in the full study. SARS-CoV-2 spike-specific CD4+ TCR repertoires from before and after mRNA vaccination were compared in COVID-19 convalescent patients and in infection-naive vaccine recipients.

The research as a whole found: Only a small number of convalescent patients were included, and no early post-infection timepoints were available, which limited the study. Among healthy vaccine recipients, nearly all vaccine-induced clones were SARS-CoV-2 mono-reactive, and only 1 of 255 was cross-reactive with common cold coronaviruses. Clones induced by infection and clones induced by vaccination both contracted markedly at late timepoints after vaccination, which fits with T cell responses waning over time.

The method was the immunoSEQ multiplex PCR assay. TCR beta CDR3 sequencing was performed on DNA from the cultured, isolated CD4+ T cells. The authors' pipeline ran thus. The analysis removed non-productive TCR sequences, trimmed reads to the CDR3 region, and retained only CDR3s that were 7 or more amino acids long. Antigen-specific clonotypes were identified using the MANAFEST web app by comparison of expansion in peptide wells against reference cultures. To be called positive, a clone needed expansion at FDR<0.05 compared with the reference and with all other wells, an odds ratio greater than 5, and a frequency greater than 0.1% in two replicate wells. Cross-reactive clonotypes were defined as significantly expanded in SARS-CoV-2 spike wells and in at least one common cold coronavirus spike condition. Levenshtein distance calculated with the stringdist R package was used to assess CDR3 similarity, and unrooted trees were constructed with ape in R 3.6.1. Entries here come from immuneACCESS through TCRdb and include only in-frame sequences with V and J called. Some clones fail to appear in such tables; in the studies checked, an unresolved V gene covers under half of the shortfall, and the cause of the remainder is unknown. The V and J calls and the clone size are those of that table, but D and trimming were determined from the DNA. A total of about 81,000 clones appear in this sample, roughly 73% of them only once. Roughly 1.1% of the sample belongs to the ten largest clones.

This clone was seen more than once but under ten times. Its cognate antigen has yet to be identified. No base quality values were provided; no much bigger clone lies one nucleotide off. In the ViraFEST assay, PBMC were stimulated with viral peptide pools, and TCR sequencing was then used to find antigen-specific CD4+ T cell clonotypes based on their expansion. After more than nine days of culture, CD4+ T cells were isolated with the EasySep CD4+ T cell isolation kit. Participants received two doses of either the BNT162b2 or the mRNA-1273 mRNA SARS-CoV-2 vaccine. None of the healthy vaccine recipients had a prior SARS-CoV-2 infection, which was confirmed by nucleocapsid antibody tests that came back negative both before and after vaccination. Some 2 million PBMC per well were cultured in IMDM with about 5.1% human AB serum, roughly 10 IU/ml IL-2 and gentamicin, plus 10 ug/ml peptides. On days 3 and 7, half of the culture medium was replaced with fresh IL-2-containing medium. Unless noted otherwise, every peptide stimulation condition was grown in triplicate wells. PBMC were separated from whole blood using Ficoll-Paque Plus gradient centrifugation and were then either cryopreserved at -140C or used fresh. The overlapping peptide pools covered the spike proteins of SARS-CoV-2 and of the common cold coronaviruses HCoV-NL63, HCoV-OC43 and HCoV-229E. The QIAamp micro DNA kit was used to extract genomic DNA from the cultured CD4+ T cells.

The germline V gene provides CDR1 SGHRS and CDR2 YFSETQ. For this chain, trimming is 1 base at the V end and 2 bases at the J end, and the number of junction bases without a gene match is 7. The cysteine opens and the phenylalanine closes a CDR3 of 17 amino acids. Of the read, only the CDR3 DNA is kept; its 51 bases are in frame from base 1. The TCR was taken from a human donor who received a COVID-19 vaccine. The sequences come from CD4+ T cells from PBMCs cultured with HCoV-OC43 spike peptides, collected after COVID-19 vaccination. The label giving this sample's cell subset or site can be read as: HCoV-OC43 spike overlapping peptide pool stimulation. The sequence is built from TRBV5-1 and TRBJ2-3; TRBD2 matches 10 bases in the middle. The CDR3 corresponds to CASSLRLAGGNTDTQYF. The bases read TGCGCCAGCAGCTTGAGATTAGCGGGGGGAAACACAGATACGCAGTATTTT.